This TCR beta chain was captured by sequencing in a study of T cell responses to AZD1222 COVID-19 vaccine. Study background: Pooled samples include second doses given at about 4 or 12 weeks. Points from the study as a whole: Samples come after the peak T cell response, not at day 14.

The data were produced by immunoSEQ multiplex PCR, yet TCRdb's version contains in-frame clones alone and is incomplete. The sample comprises 80,000 to 95,000 clones, around 73% of which are singletons, and around 21% rests with the top ten. This clone has a single count. Its specificity is not known. CDR3 size: 15 residues. Germline-derived CDR1 and CDR2 are MNHEY and SVGAGI. With 6 bases removed from V and 1 base from J, the gap between germline ends came to 13 bases. The chain has TRBV6-5 and TRBJ1-5; maybe TRBD1 (5 bases). Here the sequenced sample was peripheral blood, taken on day 0 of AZD1222 vaccination. The TCR originated in an adult in good health. The CDR3 coding sequence is TGTGCCAGCAGCAAGGAGGGGATCAGCAATCAGCCCCAGCATTTT. It codes for CASSKEGISNQPQHF.